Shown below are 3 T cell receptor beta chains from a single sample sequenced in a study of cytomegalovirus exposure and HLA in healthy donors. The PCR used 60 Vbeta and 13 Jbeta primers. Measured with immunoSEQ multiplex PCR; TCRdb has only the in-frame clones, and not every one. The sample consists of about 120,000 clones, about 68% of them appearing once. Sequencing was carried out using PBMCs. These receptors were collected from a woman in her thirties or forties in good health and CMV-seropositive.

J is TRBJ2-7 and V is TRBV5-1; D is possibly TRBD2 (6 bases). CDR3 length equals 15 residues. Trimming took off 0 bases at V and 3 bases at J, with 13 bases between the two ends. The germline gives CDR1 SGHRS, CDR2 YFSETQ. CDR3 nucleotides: TGCGCCAGCAGCTTGGCGGGACTTGGGGGCTACGAGCAGTACTTC. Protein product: CASSLAGLGGYEQYF.

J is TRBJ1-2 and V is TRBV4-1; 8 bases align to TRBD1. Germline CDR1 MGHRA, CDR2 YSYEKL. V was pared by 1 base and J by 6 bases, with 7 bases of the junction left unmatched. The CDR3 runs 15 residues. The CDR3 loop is CASSQVTGGHDGYTF. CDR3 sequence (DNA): TGCGCCAGCAGCCAAGTAACAGGGGGACACGATGGCTACACCTTC.

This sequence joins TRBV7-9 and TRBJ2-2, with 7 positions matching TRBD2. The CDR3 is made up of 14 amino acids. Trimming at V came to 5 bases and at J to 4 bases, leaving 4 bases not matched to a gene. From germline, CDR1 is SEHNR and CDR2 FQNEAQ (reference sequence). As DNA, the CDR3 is TGTGCCAGCAGCCACGGGACTATCACCGGGGAGCTGTTTTTT. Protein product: CASSHGTITGELFF.